This is a list of T cell receptor beta chains from one sample in a study of CXCR3-negative and CXCR3-positive naive CD8 T cells. Reprocessing the 5' RACE reads, TCRdb reports a single entry for every CDR3 protein and omits DNA. The sample data list 75,000 to 90,000 distinct CDR3 sequences. The sequenced material came from naive CXCR3+ CD8+ T cells from blood. The receptors were sampled from a human donor in good health. Some clones in this sample may be carry-over from other donors' samples. Each CDR3 is given with its conserved first and last residue. Fields, in order: V gene, J gene, clone size, CDR3 protein. Expanded clones are given a class, and other clones once, few, many or no size at all.

>TRBV28|TRBJ2-1|.
CASSIPGLAHYNEQFF
>TRBV6-2/TRBV6-3|TRBJ2-3|.
CASSYSKFVWGGLTDTQYF
>TRBV29-1|TRBJ2-7|medium-sized
CSVIIRDPYEQYF
>TRBV11-1|TRBJ1-2|.
CASSLGARTDRDYTF
>TRBV9|TRBJ2-1|.
CASSVGGSEQFF
>TRBV20-1|TRBJ2-1|.
CSASNIYTNEQFF
>TRBV4-2|TRBJ2-3|.
CASSQVPSPMADTQYF
>TRBV6-5|TRBJ2-2|.
CASSPGQPSNTGELFF
>TRBV7-8|TRBJ2-1|.
CASSLPRSYRGGSYNEQFF
>TRBV29-1|TRBJ2-5|.
CSVDGLAGQGTQYF
>TRBV25-1|TRBJ1-1|.
CASSDFSTLEEAFF
>TRBV4-1|TRBJ2-1|.
CASSRGGTEQFF
>TRBV29-1|TRBJ2-5|.
CSIYAAGIETQYF
>TRBV10-2|TRBJ2-3|.
CASSEPLLLEVTSTDTQYF
>TRBV7-6|TRBJ2-7|.
CARSLSRQGAGEQYF
>TRBV12-3/TRBV12-4|TRBJ2-7|.
CASSLGRGGARYEQYF
>TRBV25-1|TRBJ2-1|.
CASSEFFITGTRNTNEQFF
>TRBV25-1|TRBJ1-2|.
CASSDWGEDGYTF
>TRBV9|TRBJ2-1|.
CASSVDGGPYNEQFF
>TRBV2|TRBJ2-1|.
CAIILAPGSSYNEQFF
>TRBV12-3/TRBV12-4|TRBJ2-3|.
CASSGTAPLGDTQYF
>TRBV20-1|TRBJ2-7|.
CSASMQGRGYEQYF
>TRBV29-1|TRBJ2-1|.
CSVSGTGYNEQFF
>TRBV4-2|TRBJ1-5|.
CASSQRDSNQPQHF
>TRBV11-2|TRBJ2-2|.
CASSGLGVANTGELFF
>TRBV4-1|TRBJ1-4|.
CASSHQGGDEKLFF
>TRBV7-6|TRBJ2-2|.
CASRATSAGELFF
>TRBV3-1|TRBJ2-3|.
CASSHWTSGWGTTDTQYF
>TRBV4-3|TRBJ2-7|.
CASSQGVSGASLYEQYF
>TRBV12-3/TRBV12-4|TRBJ2-7|.
CASSWTDTYEQYF
>TRBV29-1|TRBJ2-7|.
CSVYGVGPQSSYEQYF
>TRBV6-5|TRBJ2-2|.
CASTTGGGTGELFF
>TRBV29-1|TRBJ1-2|.
CSAQGGPYGYTF
>TRBV15|TRBJ1-2|.
CATSRDGTPADGYTF
>TRBV7-6|TRBJ2-1|.
CASSLARTGAYNEQFF
>TRBV15|TRBJ1-5|.
CATSSGGGPNQPQHF
>TRBV2|TRBJ2-3|.
CATRVGGPITDTQYF
>TRBV14|TRBJ2-3|.
CASSLPTGGRTDTQYF
>TRBV6-5|TRBJ2-1|.
CASKGGAYYNEQFF
>TRBV12-3/TRBV12-4|TRBJ2-1|.
CASDRALAGDNEQFF